This T cell receptor (beta chain) was sequenced for a study of patients and donors after allogeneic stem cell transplantation. TCRdb re-called the RT-PCR reads with MiXCR, one entry per CDR3 protein. The sample comprises about a million distinct CDR3 sequences, about a sixth of which are singletons, and 6% rests with the top ten. This clonotype occurred a few times. This TCR was recovered from a human donor who was either an allogeneic HSCT recipient or a stem cell or donor lymphocyte infusion donor (not recorded which). It is not recorded whose cells these are; they may come from a transplant donor. The sequenced sample was blood, either unsorted or a sorted T cell fraction (not recorded which).

CDR3 DNA sequence: TGTGCCATCTCCGGACTAGCGGAGGCCGGGGAGCTGTTTTTT. This codes for CAISGLAEAGELFF. The chain has TRBV10-3 and TRBJ2-2; 10 bases fit TRBD2. The CDR3 covers 14 residues. Germline values: CDR1 ENHRY, CDR2 SYGVKD. The ends lost 8 bases at V and 6 bases at J; junction bases unmatched: 6.